The 15 T cell receptor beta chains presented below share a single source sample, sequenced in a study of cytomegalovirus exposure and HLA in healthy donors (dated by TCRdb to about 2017). Library method: the immunoSEQ multiplex PCR assay. For the multiplex PCR, a mixture combining 60 forward primers for TCR Vbeta segments and 13 reverse primers for TCR Jbeta segments was used. TCRdb took over this immuneACCESS table, retaining in-frame rearrangements with V and J assigned. Such tables are incomplete; in checked studies, under half of the missing clones stem from an unresolved V gene, and the remainder is unexplained. The sample includes over 100,000 clones, with about 78% observed a single time. Less than 5% of the sample goes to the ten largest clones. The sequenced sample consisted of PBMCs. These receptors were obtained from a man aged 45 to 65 in good health and CMV-seropositive.

The chain carries TRBV2 and TRBJ2-7; 7 bases match TRBD2. J lost 6 bases, V lost 6 bases, and 14 bases had no gene match. This CDR3 region has 15 residues. Per the germline V gene, CDR1 is SNHLY and CDR2 is FYNNEI. CDR3 in DNA: TGTGCCAGCAGCAGAACCGGGACTACCTGGGGCGAGCAGTACTTC. Residues: CASSRTGTTWGEQYF.

This rearrangement joins TRBV5-5 to TRBJ2-2; 9 positions match TRBD2. CDR3 size: 17 residues. Per germline, CDR1 SGHKS and CDR2 YYEKEE (reference sequence). After removal of 0 bases from V and 7 bases from J, the junction contained 10 bases not matched to a gene. The CDR3 sequence is CASSLALAGVSDGELFF. CDR3 sequence (DNA): TGTGCCAGCAGCTTGGCCTTAGCGGGGGTCAGTGACGGGGAGCTGTTTTTT.

The chain uses TRBV5-6 and TRBJ2-1, with 10 bases aligning to TRBD1. This CDR3 is 18 amino acids long. CDR1 is SGHDT and CDR2 is YYEEEE in the germline V gene. J was trimmed by 8 bases and V by 2 bases; bases with no gene match: 16. The CDR3 DNA reads as TGTGCCAGCAGCTTAACCGGGACAGGGGTTTTTTCAGGCGATGAGCAGTTCTTC. It encodes CASSLTGTGVFSGDEQFF.

The chain combines TRBV2 with TRBJ2-1, with TRBD2 identical over 8 bases. CDR3 length: 16 residues. V was clipped by 5 bases and J by 3 bases; unmatched bases: 9. Germline values: CDR1 SNHLY, CDR2 FYNNEI. The CDR3 nucleotides read TGTGCCAGCAGTTCCTCCGGGACTAGAGTCTACAATGAGCAGTTCTTC. Residues: CASSSSGTRVYNEQFF.

The chain combines TRBV6-6 with TRBJ1-2; the match to TRBD1 covers 8 bases. In germline, CDR1 is MNHNY, CDR2 SVGAGI (reference sequence). V was pared by 0 bases and J by 5 bases, with 5 bases of the junction left unmatched. The length of the CDR3 is 15 residues. CDR3 protein: CASSYSPGQGYGYTF. CDR3 DNA sequence: TGTGCCAGCAGTTACTCCCCCGGACAGGGTTATGGCTACACCTTC.

The rearrangement uses TRBV25-1 and TRBJ1-2; a weak D match, TRBD1 (6 bases). Trimming left V 11 bases short and J 1 base short, with 11 bases between. Looked up from germline, CDR1 is MGHDK and CDR2 is SYGVNS. CDR3 size: 12 residues. For the CDR3, the DNA is TGTGCCGGACAGCTTAATAACTATGGCTACACCTTC. It translates to CAGQLNNYGYTF.

The genes are TRBV7-9 and TRBJ1-2; D unresolved. This CDR3 is 15 amino acids long. The germline gives CDR1 SEHNR, CDR2 FQNEAQ (reference sequence). The V end was cut by 4 bases, the J end by 2 bases, with 14 bases between. CDR3 in DNA: TGTGCCAGCAGCTCCCAGACACCAGTAAACTATGGCTACACCTTC. Residues: CASSSQTPVNYGYTF.

The CDR3 loop reads CASSLVVTVTEAFF. CDR3 DNA sequence: TGTGCCAGCAGCTTAGTGGTGACAGTCACTGAAGCTTTCTTT. V is TRBV7-9 and J is TRBJ1-1, with D tentatively TRBD1 (5 bases). Trimming removed 1 base at V and 4 bases at J, with 10 bases between. Looked up from germline, CDR1 is SEHNR and CDR2 is FQNEAQ (reference sequence). There are 14 residues in the CDR3.

This sequence joins TRBV5-1 and TRBJ1-1, with TRBD1 as a possible D gene (5 bases). The CDR3 totals 14 residues. CDR1 is SGHRS, CDR2 YFSETQ, per germline. Trimming pared 4 bases from V and 5 bases from J, leaving 15 bases between. The CDR3 sequence: CASSPGGGGTEAFF. The CDR3 nucleotides are TGCGCCAGCAGCCCGGGGGGGGGTGGGACTGAAGCTTTCTTT.

The chain is built from TRBV6-6 and TRBJ2-7; a weak D match, TRBD1 (5 bases). Trimming pared 2 bases from V and 0 bases from J, leaving 5 bases between. This CDR3 is 13 amino acids long. CDR1 MNHNY and CDR2 SVGAGI come from the germline V gene (reference sequence). CDR3 sequence (DNA): TGTGCCAGCAGTTACGGGGCCTCCTACGAGCAGTACTTC. Encoded protein: CASSYGASYEQYF.

As for this clone: This CDR3 is also generated by other DNA sequences in the sample. The rearrangement links TRBV9 to TRBJ1-1, with D unclear. V gave up 0 bases and J gave up 4 bases, with 10 bases separating them. The CDR3 runs to 14 residues. Germline-derived CDR1 and CDR2 are SGDLS and YYNGEE. CDR3 nucleotide sequence: TGTGCCAGCAGCGTAGAAGTGGGAGGCACTGAAGCTTTCTTT. Residues: CASSVEVGGTEAFF.

This rearrangement joins TRBV5-1 to TRBJ2-7; TRBD2 might be the D (7 bases). The CDR3 is 15 amino acids. With 3 bases removed from V and 5 bases from J, the gap between germline ends came to 18 bases. Germline CDR1 reads SGHRS; CDR2 reads YFSETQ. CDR3 in amino acids: CASSYQLGGADEQYF. The CDR3 DNA reads TGCGCCAGCAGCTACCAGTTAGGGGGGGCCGACGAGCAGTACTTC.

This clone came up many times. The V and J genes are TRBV6-4 and TRBJ2-1; 7 nucleotides match TRBD2. The length of the CDR3 is 15 residues. V dropped 6 bases and J dropped 1; count of bases not matched to a gene: 6. Germline V gives CDR1 MRHNA, CDR2 SNTAGT. DNA for the CDR3: TGTGCCAGCAGCCACGGGGAGGGGTCCTACAATGAGCAGTTCTTC. Its protein product is CASSHGEGSYNEQFF.

This clone was picked up one time. V is TRBV6-1 and J is TRBJ1-4; 7 bases line up with TRBD1. The CDR3 length is 15 residues. CDR1 MNHNS and CDR2 SASEGT come from the germline V gene. V lost 6 bases and J lost 8; bases outside the gene matches: 12. DNA of the CDR3: TGTGCCAGCAGGCGGCGACAGGGTGCTGTCGAAAAACTGTTTTTT. Translated: CASRRRQGAVEKLFF.

The chain links TRBV11-3 to TRBJ2-7, with 8 nucleotides matching TRBD2. The germline CDR1 and CDR2 sequences are SGHNT and YENEEA. V was pared by 1 base and J by 3 bases, with 5 bases of the junction left unmatched. CDR3 length: 15 residues. The chain's CDR3 is CASSLVLAASYEQYF. Here the CDR3 DNA reads TGTGCCAGCAGCTTAGTACTAGCGGCCAGCTACGAGCAGTACTTC.